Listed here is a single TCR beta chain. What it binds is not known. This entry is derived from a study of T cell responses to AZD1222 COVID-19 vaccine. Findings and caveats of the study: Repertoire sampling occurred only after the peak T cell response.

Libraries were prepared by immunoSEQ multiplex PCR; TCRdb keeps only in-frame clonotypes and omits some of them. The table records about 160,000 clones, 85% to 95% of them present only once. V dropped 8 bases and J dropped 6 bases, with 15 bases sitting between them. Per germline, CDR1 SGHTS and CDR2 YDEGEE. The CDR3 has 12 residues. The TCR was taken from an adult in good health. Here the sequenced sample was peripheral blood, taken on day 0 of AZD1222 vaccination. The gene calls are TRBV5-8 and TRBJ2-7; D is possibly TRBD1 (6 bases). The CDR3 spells CASTGHHIEQYF. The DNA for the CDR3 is TGTGCCAGTACGGGACACCATATCGAGCAGTACTTC. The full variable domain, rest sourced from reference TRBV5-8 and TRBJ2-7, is EAGVTQSPTHLIKTRGQQATLRCSPISGHTSVYWYQQALGLGLQFLLWYDEGEERNRGNFPPRFSGRQFPNYSSELNVNALELEDSALYLCASTGHHIEQYFGPGTRLTVT.